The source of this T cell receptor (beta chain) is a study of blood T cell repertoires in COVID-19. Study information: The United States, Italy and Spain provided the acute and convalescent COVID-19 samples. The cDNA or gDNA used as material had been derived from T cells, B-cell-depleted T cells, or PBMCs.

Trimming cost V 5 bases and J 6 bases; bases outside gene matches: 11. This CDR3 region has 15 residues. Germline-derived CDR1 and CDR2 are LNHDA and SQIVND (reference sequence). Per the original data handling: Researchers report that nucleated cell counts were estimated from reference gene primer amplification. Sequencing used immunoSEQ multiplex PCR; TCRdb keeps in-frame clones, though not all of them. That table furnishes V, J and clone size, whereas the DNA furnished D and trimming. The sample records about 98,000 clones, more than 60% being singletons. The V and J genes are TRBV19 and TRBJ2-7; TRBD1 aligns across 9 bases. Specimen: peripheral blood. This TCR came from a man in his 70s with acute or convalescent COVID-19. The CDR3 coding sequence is TGTGCCAGTAGTGCCACCGGGGGGACAGGGACCGAGCAGTACTTC. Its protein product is CASSATGGTGTEQYF. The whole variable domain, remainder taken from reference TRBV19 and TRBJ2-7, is DGGITQSPKYLFRKEGQNVTLSCEQNLNHDAMYWYRQDPGQGLRLIYYSQIVNDFQKGDIAEGYSVSREKKESFPLTVTSAQKNPTAFYLCASSATGGTGTEQYFGPGTRLTVT.